This TCR beta chain originates from a study of CD8 T cells in Susac syndrome. The CDR3 spans 14 residues. Trimming stripped 5 bases from V and 0 bases from J, with 11 bases between. Germline assignment: CDR1 MNHEY and CDR2 SMNVEV (reference sequence). This clonotype was seen a single time. Random hexamers were used to reverse transcribe 0.5 to 1 ug of RNA. Across 54 Vbeta and 13 Jbeta, immunoSEQ multiplex PCR amplified TCR beta CDR3. TCRdb ran MiXCR on the immunoSEQ multiplex PCR reads and lists one entry per CDR3 protein. Here the sample spans some 140,000 distinct CDR3 sequences, approximately 90% being singletons.

This sequence was found in a human donor with multiple sclerosis. The sample taken for sequencing was CD8+ T cells from PBMCs. The V and J genes are TRBV27 and TRBJ2-7, with D possibly matching TRBD1 (6 bases). CDR3 region: CASSIQGSSYEQYF. The CDR3 DNA reads as TGTGCCAGCAGTATCCAGGGGAGCTCCTACGAGCAGTACTTC.